The 24 T cell receptor beta chains given below trace back to one sample, sequenced in a study of blood T cell repertoires in COVID-19. Sequencing was performed with immunoSEQ multiplex PCR; in TCRdb, only in-frame clones are kept and a portion is missing. The profile shows about 54,000 clones, over 75% of them singletons. The sample comprised peripheral blood. Receptor source: a middle-aged woman with active COVID-19.

This clone was recorded a few times. J is TRBJ2-3 and V is TRBV11-3; 8 bases agree with TRBD1. Looked up from germline, CDR1 is SGHNT and CDR2 is YENEEA. The ends lost 5 bases at V and 6 bases at J; junction bases unmatched: 10. This CDR3 region has 15 residues. CDR3 nucleotide sequence: TGTGCCAGCAGCGGGGGCCGGGACAGGAAGGATACGCAGTATTTT. Its protein product is CASSGGRDRKDTQYF.

The gene calls are TRBV30 and TRBJ1-5, with TRBD1 as a possible D gene (5 bases). The V gene lost 4 bases and the J gene lost 0 bases, with 7 bases spanning the gap. This CDR3 spans 13 amino acids. Germline-derived CDR1 and CDR2 are GTSNPN and SVGIG (reference sequence). The DNA of the CDR3 is TGTGCCTGGAAAAGGGGTAGCAATCAGCCCCAGCATTTT. It is translated as CAWKRGSNQPQHF.

This chain links TRBV3-1 (or the pseudogene TRBV3-2) with TRBJ2-5; 8 positions match TRBD2. Germline V gives CDR1 LGHDT, CDR2 YNNKEL (reference sequence). The CDR3 totals 15 residues. The V gene end was trimmed by 4 bases and the J gene end by 2 bases; junction bases not matched to a gene: 6. This chain's CDR3 is CASSLRTSFQETQYF. CDR3 sequence (DNA): TGTGCCAGCAGCCTCCGGACTAGCTTTCAAGAGACCCAGTACTTC.

The rearrangement joins TRBV6-5 to TRBJ2-2; 10 bases match TRBD2. After removal of 7 bases from V and 4 bases from J, the junction contained 6 bases not matched to a gene. The germline V gene has CDR1 MNHEY and CDR2 SVGAGI. The CDR3 has 15 amino acids. The CDR3 sequence: CASMGLAGATGELFF. The CDR3 DNA is TGTGCCAGCATGGGGCTAGCGGGGGCCACCGGGGAGCTGTTTTTT.

The chain employs TRBV6-5 and TRBJ2-3, with no clear D. The CDR3 has 14 amino acids. V lost 5 bases to trimming and J lost 4 bases, with 13 bases between them. The germline V gene encodes CDR1 MNHEY and CDR2 SVGAGI. DNA for the CDR3: TGTGCCAGCAGTCGCGACATAATTGCAGATACGCAGTATTTT. This sequence encodes CASSRDIIADTQYF.

V gene TRBV4-3 combines with J gene TRBJ1-1, with 7 bases lining up with TRBD1. The germline CDR1 and CDR2 sequences are LGHNA and YSLEER. The CDR3 spans 19 residues. The V gene end was trimmed by 1 base and the J gene end by 2 bases; junction bases not matched to a gene: 16. CDR3 coding DNA: TGCGCCAGCAGCCAAGGCGCAAGGACAGGACTTATAGGAAACACTGAAGCTTTCTTT. It is translated as CASSQGARTGLIGNTEAFF.

The chain carries TRBV11-3 and TRBJ2-7; 7 bases align to TRBD1. Germline V gives CDR1 SGHNT, CDR2 YENEEA. Germline trimming cut 0 bases from V and 0 bases from J; bases unmatched to any gene: 8. The CDR3 consists of 17 residues. The CDR3 DNA reads TGTGCCAGCAGCTTAGATGTTTCGACAGGGAGCTCCTACGAGCAGTACTTC. It translates to CASSLDVSTGSSYEQYF.

This chain uses TRBV2 with TRBJ2-2, with 8 bases that match TRBD2. The CDR3 has 15 amino acids. Germline CDR1 is SNHLY and CDR2 is FYNNEI. The J segment lost 7 bases and the V segment lost 7 bases, leaving 11 bases of the junction unmatched. This CDR3 reads CASKTSGGLDGELFF. The CDR3 region has the DNA TGTGCCAGCAAAACCAGCGGGGGACTGGACGGGGAGCTGTTTTTT.

The chain has TRBV6-5 and TRBJ2-3; 7 nucleotides agree with TRBD2. This CDR3 has 14 amino acids. Trimming took 6 bases from V and 2 from J; bases not matched to a gene: 5. Germline CDR1 is MNHEY and CDR2 is SVGAGI. The CDR3 nucleotides read TGTGCCAGCAGCGGGGGGAAATACACAGATACGCAGTATTTT. Encoded protein: CASSGGKYTDTQYF.

In this sample, this clone turned up many times. The chain carries TRBV7-9 and TRBJ2-3; 9 bases align to TRBD2. The V gene end was trimmed by 5 bases and the J gene end by 4 bases; junction bases not matched to a gene: 13. Looked up from germline, CDR1 is SEHNR and CDR2 is FQNEAQ (reference sequence). The CDR3 has 17 amino acids. The CDR3 is CASSQRNQRGAADTQYF. The DNA of the CDR3 is TGTGCCAGCAGCCAGAGGAATCAGCGGGGGGCGGCAGATACGCAGTATTTT.

The V and J genes are TRBV7-2 and TRBJ2-1; D remains unclear. This CDR3 contains 13 residues. The germline CDR1 and CDR2 sequences are SGHTA and FQGNSA. The ends were cut back, 5 bases at V and 3 bases at J, with 8 bases in the middle. CDR3 DNA sequence: TGTGCCAGCAGCCTTGTAGTCTACAATGAGCAGTTCTTC. Translation gives CASSLVVYNEQFF. The variable domain in full, with the rest retrieved from reference TRBV7-2 and TRBJ2-1, is GAGVSQSPSNKVTEKGKDVELRCDPISGHTALYWYRQSLGQGLEFLIYFQGNSAPDKSGLPSDRFSAERTGGSVSTLTIQRTQQEDSAVYLCASSLVVYNEQFFGPGTRLTVL.

This clone occurred a few times. This chain connects TRBV2 to TRBJ1-2; maybe TRBD1 (6 bases). Trimming removed 7 bases at V and 8 bases at J, with 20 bases between. This CDR3 is 14 amino acids long. In germline, CDR1 is SNHLY, CDR2 FYNNEI. CDR3 bases: TGTGCCAGCATTGGCCAGTTTCAGGGGAGCGGCTACACCTTC. Translation: CASIGQFQGSGYTF.

V gene TRBV11-3 combines with J gene TRBJ1-1; maybe TRBD1 (6 bases). This CDR3 comprises 14 residues. The ends were cut back, 2 bases at V and 4 bases at J, with 11 bases in the middle. The germline CDR1 and CDR2 sequences are SGHNT and YENEEA. For the CDR3, the DNA is TGTGCCAGCAGCTTAATTAGGGGGGGCACTGAAGCTTTCTTT. Translation: CASSLIRGGTEAFF.

This chain uses TRBV19 with TRBJ1-1; 11 bases map to TRBD1. The CDR3 covers 17 residues. With 3 bases clipped from V and 0 bases from J, the junction kept 6 bases outside the gene matches. CDR1 is LNHDA, CDR2 SQIVND, per germline (reference sequence). In nucleotides, the CDR3 is TGTGCCAGTAGTATGGGGACAGGGGGTGGCGTGAACACTGAAGCTTTCTTT. Residues: CASSMGTGGGVNTEAFF.

The V gene is TRBV30, the J gene TRBJ1-1; 7 positions agree with TRBD1. With 3 bases clipped from V and 1 base from J, the junction kept 17 bases outside the gene matches. The germline CDR1 and CDR2 sequences are GTSNPN and SVGIG (reference sequence). The CDR3 sequence is 18 residues long. CDR3 residues: CAWRRHPTGVGQNTEAFF. The CDR3 DNA is TGTGCCTGGAGGCGGCACCCCACAGGGGTGGGGCAGAACACTGAAGCTTTCTTT.

The chain carries TRBV11-3 and TRBJ2-7; D possibly corresponds to TRBD1 (6 bases). CDR3 length equals 17 residues. Between the trimmed V and J ends, which lost 0 bases and 0 bases, there was a span of 15 bases. CDR1 is SGHNT, CDR2 YENEEA, per germline. The DNA for the CDR3 is TGTGCCAGCAGCTTAGAACCCCGAAGGGGGAGCTCCTACGAGCAGTACTTC. It is translated as CASSLEPRRGSSYEQYF.

The chain links TRBV2 to TRBJ1-5; D not resolved. The germline CDR1 and CDR2 sequences are SNHLY and FYNNEI. This CDR3 is built from 12 residues. Deletions cut 4 bases from V and 3 bases from J, with 4 bases between. CDR3 bases: TGTGCCAGCAGTGGTAACAATCAGCCCCAGCATTTT. It codes for CASSGNNQPQHF.

The V call is TRBV11-2, the J call TRBJ2-1, with 7 bases that match TRBD2. The CDR3 extends over 15 amino acids. V trimming: 4 bases; J trimming: 2 bases; junction bases outside the gene matches: 5. Germline V gives CDR1 SGHAT, CDR2 FQNNGV. The CDR3 loop is CASSSIAGTYNEQFF. CDR3 in DNA: TGTGCCAGCAGCTCGATAGCGGGCACCTACAATGAGCAGTTCTTC.

The V call is TRBV11-3, the J call TRBJ2-1, with 14 bases fitting TRBD2. CDR1 SGHNT and CDR2 YENEEA come from the germline V gene. J gave up 6 bases and V 5 bases, and 3 bases lay outside the gene matches. The CDR3 runs to 15 residues. The DNA for the CDR3 is TGTGCCAGCAGCGAGGGACTAGCGGGGGTCAATGAGCAGTTCTTC. It encodes CASSEGLAGVNEQFF.

V and J are TRBV9 and TRBJ2-1, with D tentatively TRBD1 (6 bases). The V and J ends lost 4 bases and 5 bases respectively, with 19 bases between them. Germline V gene lookup returns CDR1 SGDLS and CDR2 YYNGEE. The CDR3 is 16 residues long. CDR3 coding DNA: TGTGCCAGCAGCACTCATCTCAGTGGGACAAACAATGAGCAGTTCTTC. Translated: CASSTHLSGTNNEQFF.

The V gene is TRBV12-3 or TRBV12-4, the J gene TRBJ2-7; 8 bases are shared with TRBD1. The CDR3 extends over 13 amino acids. V lost 7 bases to trimming and J lost 5 bases; unmatched junction nucleotides: 7. CDR3 region: CASNQGALDEQYF. CDR3 DNA sequence: TGTGCCAGCAATCAGGGGGCTCTTGACGAGCAGTACTTC.

The CDR3 is CASSRTGVSSGNTIYF. The CDR3 DNA reads as TGTGCCAGCAGCCGGACAGGGGTGAGCTCTGGAAACACCATATATTTT. The gene calls are TRBV7-9 and TRBJ1-3; TRBD1 aligns across 9 bases. Germline-derived CDR1 and CDR2 are SEHNR and FQNEAQ (reference sequence). Trimming removed 5 bases from V and 0 bases from J; junction bases left unmatched: 5. This CDR3 has 16 residues.

The J gene is TRBJ2-7, the V gene TRBV29-1; D gene unclear. With 2 bases removed from V and 4 bases from J, the gap between germline ends came to 9 bases. Germline lookup yields CDR1 SQVTM and CDR2 ANQGSEA. The length of the CDR3 is 12 residues. DNA for the CDR3: TGCAGCGTTGAATTGAGTCCTTACGAGCAGTACTTC. This codes for CSVELSPYEQYF.

The chain links TRBV30 to TRBJ1-2, with TRBD1 as a possible D gene (6 bases). CDR1 and CDR2 from the germline V gene are GTSNPN and SVGIG (reference sequence). V was trimmed by 5 bases and J by 6 bases, leaving 25 bases between them. This CDR3 has 16 amino acids. The CDR3 protein is CAWCSGEGQGIDGYTF. CDR3 nucleotide sequence: TGTGCCTGGTGCTCCGGGGAGGGCCAGGGGATCGATGGCTACACCTTC.